This T cell receptor beta chain derives from a study of read filtering for tumor transcriptome and immune sequencing. Study overall: Revised staging placed fewer than ten patients in R-ISS I, some 17 in II, roughly 7 in III.

Molecular barcoded adaptors covering alpha/delta and beta/gamma chains were used on roughly 370 ng RNA. TCRdb analysed the reads with MiXCR anew, one entry per CDR3 protein. This sample carries about 130,000 distinct CDR3 sequences, roughly 13% of them seen once, and the ten largest clones take around 8.3%. This CDR3 has 15 amino acids. CDR1 is ENHRY, CDR2 SYGVKD, per germline. With 8 bases clipped from V and 0 bases from J, the junction kept 9 bases outside the gene matches. Study-level findings and limits: About 81.9% of IR-seq clonotypes had a single read, yet these held around 4% of reads.

This clonotype occurred many times. Antigen: not known. The chain is built from TRBV10-3 and TRBJ1-2; 7 bases line up with TRBD1. The sequenced sample was a population of CD138-negative cells sorted from bone marrow. The receptor comes from a donor aged 40 or older with multiple myeloma. The CDR3 reads CAIGGTVEANYGYTF. CDR3 DNA: TGTGCCATCGGAGGGACAGTCGAAGCTAACTATGGCTACACCTTC.